Below are 27 T cell receptor beta chains sequenced from a single sample in a study of blood T cell repertoires in COVID-19. The assay was immunoSEQ multiplex PCR, and TCRdb's table has in-frame clones only and misses some. The data show around 140,000 clones, approximately 84% seen once. The sample comprised peripheral blood. Receptor source: an elderly woman with acute or convalescent COVID-19.

This CDR3 is CSAREPDVGEQYF. The CDR3 DNA sequence: TGCAGCGCTAGGGAGCCAGACGTGGGCGAGCAGTACTTC. The gene calls are TRBV29-1 and TRBJ2-7; D might be TRBD2 (5 bases). There are 13 residues in the CDR3. V dropped 7 bases and J dropped 6 bases, with 19 bases sitting between them. Per germline, CDR1 SQVTM and CDR2 ANQGSEA.

The V call is TRBV7-2, the J call TRBJ1-5; the D gene is possibly TRBD1 (6 bases). Germline values: CDR1 SGHTA, CDR2 FQGNSA. The CDR3 sequence is 12 residues long. V dropped 8 bases and J dropped 7 bases, with 12 bases sitting between them. The CDR3: CASSQGLQPQHF. CDR3 sequence (DNA): TGTGCCAGCTCACAGGGTTTGCAGCCCCAGCATTTT.

The chain couples TRBV5-6 to TRBJ1-2, with TRBD1 as a possible D gene (6 bases). There are 13 residues in the CDR3. Germline lookup yields CDR1 SGHDT and CDR2 YYEEEE. Trimming left V 3 bases short and J 6 bases short, with 12 bases between. The CDR3 region has the DNA TGTGCCAGCAGCTCCAGGGGATTACATGGCTACACCTTC. Encoded protein: CASSSRGLHGYTF.

The J gene is TRBJ2-7, the V gene TRBV4-1; 7 nucleotides agree with TRBD1. With 1 base clipped from V and 2 bases from J, the junction kept 14 bases outside the gene matches. The CDR3 sequence is 18 residues long. CDR1 is MGHRA and CDR2 is YSYEKL in the germline V gene. CDR3 sequence reads: CASSQGIFLAGGAYEQYF. The CDR3 region has the DNA TGCGCCAGCAGCCAAGGCATCTTTCTGGCAGGGGGTGCCTACGAGCAGTACTTC.

The CDR3, as DNA: TGCGCCAGCAGTGGGGGGCCTGAAGCTTTCTTT. Protein: CASSGGPEAFF. The chain is built from TRBV10-2 and TRBJ1-1; tentative D call: TRBD1 (6 bases). Per germline, CDR1 WSHSY and CDR2 SAAADI. V shed 4 bases and J shed 6 bases, with 6 bases lying between them. This CDR3 is built from 11 residues.

The chain links TRBV5-5 to TRBJ1-1, with 7 nucleotides matching TRBD1. The CDR3 extends over 15 amino acids. The germline gives CDR1 SGHKS, CDR2 YYEKEE (reference sequence). The ends lost 4 bases at V and 2 bases at J; junction bases unmatched: 8. The CDR3 loop is CASSPSRQGNTEAFF. CDR3 coding DNA: TGTGCCAGCAGCCCCAGCCGACAGGGAAACACTGAAGCTTTCTTT.

The chain combines TRBV3-1 (or the pseudogene TRBV3-2) with TRBJ2-5; 12 nucleotides agree with TRBD2. Germline CDR1 reads LGHDT; CDR2 reads YNNKEL (reference sequence). The junction had 7 bases not matched to a gene; V was cut back by 0 bases and J by 2 bases. The CDR3 covers 18 residues. The CDR3 loop reads CASSQDFLAGGLQETQYF. CDR3 nucleotide sequence: TGTGCCAGCAGCCAAGATTTCCTAGCGGGGGGGTTACAAGAGACCCAGTACTTC.

The V gene is TRBV29-1, the J gene TRBJ2-7; 8 nucleotides match TRBD2. Germline values: CDR1 SQVTM, CDR2 ANQGSEA. V lost 5 bases and J lost 0; bases outside the gene matches: 6. The CDR3 is 14 amino acids. CDR3 in DNA: TGCAGCGTTAGGTCGGGGGGGCGCTCCTACGAGCAGTACTTC. Translating it yields CSVRSGGRSYEQYF.

Only one count was recorded for this clone. The chain recombines TRBV5-1 with TRBJ2-3, with 11 nucleotides matching TRBD2. The CDR3 sequence is 17 residues long. Trimming at V came to 7 bases and at J to 1 base, leaving 11 bases not matched to a gene. The germline gives CDR1 SGHRS, CDR2 YFSETQ. CDR3: CASESGTSGTRTDTQYF. In DNA, the CDR3 is TGCGCCAGCGAATCCGGGACTAGCGGTACCCGCACAGATACGCAGTATTTT. Full variable domain (remainder filled in from reference TRBV5-1 and TRBJ2-3): KAGVTQTPRYLIKTRGQQVTLSCSPISGHRSVSWYQQTPGQGLQFLFEYFSETQRNKGNFPGRFSGRQFSNSRSEMNVSTLELGDSALYLCASESGTSGTRTDTQYFGPGTRLTVL.

This sequence joins TRBV5-1 and TRBJ1-2, with TRBD1 identical over 7 bases. Germline CDR1 is SGHRS and CDR2 is YFSETQ. J was trimmed by 4 bases and V by 4 bases; bases with no gene match: 10. The CDR3 consists of 15 residues. CDR3 coding DNA: TGCGCCAGCAGCCTCACAGGGGACGTCGGCTATGGCTACACCTTC. Translated, it gives CASSLTGDVGYGYTF.

J is TRBJ2-1 and V is TRBV4-1; tentative D call: TRBD1 (6 bases). There are 16 residues in the CDR3. Germline CDR1 and CDR2: MGHRA and YSYEKL. The ends were cut back, 6 bases at V and 2 bases at J, with 17 bases in the middle. CDR3 DNA: TGCGCCAGCAGACCACAGGGTCACAACGCCTACAATGAGCAGTTCTTC. It yields the protein CASRPQGHNAYNEQFF.

This chain links TRBV5-1 with TRBJ2-7, with 7 bases that match TRBD2. Losses at the gene ends were 0 bases for V and 6 bases for J; bases not matched to a gene: 6. Germline CDR1 reads SGHRS; CDR2 reads YFSETQ. The CDR3 has 14 amino acids. The CDR3 DNA follows: TGCGCCAGCAGCTTGGACGGCCCGGGAGGCGAGCAGTACTTC. Translating gives CASSLDGPGGEQYF.

The chain links TRBV21-1 to TRBJ2-2; TRBD2 was called by the table and not checked on the DNA. TRBV21-1 is reported as a pseudogene. The CDR3 consists of 16 residues. DNA for the CDR3: TGTGCCAGCATCCTAATCGACCGGGGTGGCACCGGGGAGCTGTTTTTT. This encodes CASILIDRGGTGELFF.

This chain joins TRBV6-2 or TRBV6-3 and TRBJ1-1; no firm D call. The V and J ends lost 0 bases and 1 base respectively, with 6 bases between them. This CDR3 has 14 residues. The germline CDR1 and CDR2 sequences are MNHEY and SVGEGT. CDR3 bases: TGTGCCAGCAGTTACTCCGGCGGGAACACTGAAGCTTTCTTT. Translation gives CASSYSGGNTEAFF.

The V call is TRBV9, the J call TRBJ2-2; D possibly corresponds to TRBD1 (5 bases). In germline, CDR1 is SGDLS, CDR2 YYNGEE. V was clipped by 4 bases and J by 6 bases, with 10 bases between them. The CDR3 runs to 13 residues. The CDR3 nucleotides are TGTGCCAGCAGCCCAGGGCCGGCCGGGGAGCTGTTTTTT. Protein sequence: CASSPGPAGELFF.

The rearrangement links TRBV3-1 (or the pseudogene TRBV3-2) to TRBJ1-5, with 9 bases that match TRBD1. J gave up 6 bases and V 4 bases, and 4 bases lay outside the gene matches. There are 14 residues in the CDR3. Germline V gene sequence: CDR1 LGHDT, CDR2 YNNKEL (reference sequence). CDR3 region: CASSPTGGIQPQHF. In nucleotides, the CDR3 is TGTGCCAGCAGCCCGACAGGGGGGATTCAGCCCCAGCATTTT.

The rearrangement links TRBV10-1 to TRBJ1-5; D gene unclear. Looked up from germline, CDR1 is WNHNN and CDR2 is SYGVQD (reference sequence). Trimming took off 3 bases at V and 2 bases at J, with 17 bases between the two ends. This CDR3 is 17 amino acids long. CDR3 loop: CASSEDIGVDGNQPQHF. CDR3 DNA: TGCGCCAGCAGTGAAGATATCGGGGTCGACGGCAATCAGCCCCAGCATTTT.

This rearrangement joins TRBV5-1 to TRBJ2-3; 14 bases line up with TRBD2. The germline CDR1 and CDR2 sequences are SGHRS and YFSETQ. Germline trimming cut 3 bases from V and 5 bases from J; bases unmatched to any gene: 5. CDR3 size: 16 residues. The CDR3 bases are TGCGCCAGCAGCTGGACGGGGACTAGCGGGGGAGATACGCAGTATTTT. It yields the protein CASSWTGTSGGDTQYF.

This chain joins TRBV7-2 and TRBJ1-2, with D perhaps matching TRBD1 (5 bases). The germline V and J ends were trimmed by 1 base and 1 base, with 16 bases remaining between them. The CDR3 is made up of 17 amino acids. The germline V gene has CDR1 SGHTA and CDR2 FQGNSA. The CDR3 bases are TGTGCCAGCAGCTTAGATTTTCGGCAGGGTCTTAACTATGGCTACACCTTC. Translated: CASSLDFRQGLNYGYTF.

This chain uses TRBV29-1 with TRBJ2-7, with 8 nucleotides matching TRBD1. Germline V gene lookup returns CDR1 SQVTM and CDR2 ANQGSEA. V lost 1 base and J lost 2; bases outside the gene matches: 10. The CDR3 runs 16 residues. For the CDR3, the DNA is TGCAGCGTTGAAGGTACAGGCGACAGGGGACCCTACGAGCAGTACTTC. Translated: CSVEGTGDRGPYEQYF.

The V and J genes are TRBV12-3 or TRBV12-4 and TRBJ1-1; D unclear. Between the trimmed V and J ends, which lost 4 bases and 0 bases, there was a span of 6 bases. The CDR3 loop spans 13 amino acids. The DNA for the CDR3 is TGTGCCAGCAGTTCCCGGGTGAACACTGAAGCTTTCTTT. Translated, it gives CASSSRVNTEAFF.

This clone was picked up one time. This chain links TRBV30 with TRBJ2-7; a weak D match, TRBD2 (7 bases). Trimming took 3 bases from V and 6 from J, leaving 15 bases between them. CDR1 GTSNPN and CDR2 SVGIG come from the germline V gene (reference sequence). This CDR3 is built from 13 residues. The CDR3 region has the DNA TGTGCCTGGAGGGGAGGGGGGACGGTCGAGCAGTACTTC. Encoded protein: CAWRGGGTVEQYF.

The rearrangement links TRBV7-2 to TRBJ1-1; 7 bases line up with TRBD1. This CDR3 spans 13 amino acids. The V and J ends lost 5 bases and 1 base, in that order; junction bases with no gene match: 1. Germline lookup yields CDR1 SGHTA and CDR2 FQGNSA. CDR3 sequence (DNA): TGTGCCAGCAGCCGGGACAGGAACACTGAAGCTTTCTTT. Residues: CASSRDRNTEAFF.

The rearrangement links TRBV19 to TRBJ1-4; 7 bases are shared with TRBD1. After removal of 5 bases from V and 10 bases from J, the junction contained 13 bases not matched to a gene. There are 15 residues in the CDR3. Looked up from germline, CDR1 is LNHDA and CDR2 is SQIVND (reference sequence). The CDR3 reads CASSPRQTRGAKLFF. The CDR3 bases are TGTGCCAGTAGTCCACGACAGACCAGGGGGGCAAAACTGTTTTTT.

This rearrangement joins TRBV2 to TRBJ1-6; 9 nucleotides agree with TRBD1. V was pared by 6 bases and J by 4 bases, with 7 bases of the junction left unmatched. The CDR3 covers 16 residues. Germline loops: CDR1 SNHLY, CDR2 FYNNEI. CDR3 sequence: CASRRDRAGYNSPLHF. The DNA for the CDR3 is TGTGCCAGCAGGCGGGACAGGGCTGGTTATAATTCACCCCTCCACTTT. Together with reference TRBV2 and TRBJ1-6, the CDR3 gives the full variable domain: EPEVTQTPSHQVTQMGQEVILRCVPISNHLYFYWYRQILGQKVEFLVSFYNNEISEKSEIFDDQFSVERPDGSNFTLKIRSTKLEDSAMYFCASRRDRAGYNSPLHFGNGTRLTVT.

Only one count was recorded for this clone. The V call is TRBV5-1, the J call TRBJ2-7; maybe TRBD1 (6 bases). This CDR3 contains 16 residues. The V end was cut by 3 bases, the J end by 6 bases, with 22 bases between. Germline-derived CDR1 and CDR2 are SGHRS and YFSETQ. CDR3 protein: CASSSGRFPDSVEQYF. Here the CDR3 DNA reads TGCGCCAGCAGCTCGGGGCGATTCCCGGACAGCGTCGAGCAGTACTTC.

The chain combines TRBV6-5 with TRBJ1-3, with 7 bases lining up with TRBD1. The V gene's germline CDR1 is MNHEY and CDR2 SVGAGI. The CDR3 runs to 15 residues. The trim removed 5 bases at V and 0 bases at J, leaving 4 bases unmatched. The CDR3 reads CASSRGTDSGNTIYF. The CDR3 bases are TGTGCCAGCAGTCGCGGGACAGACTCTGGAAACACCATATATTTT.